Listed here are 7 T cell receptor beta chains from one sample, sequenced in a study of blood T cell repertoires in COVID-19 (dated by TCRdb to the early 2020s). Library creation used the immunoSEQ multiplex PCR assay. Drawn from immuneACCESS, this table holds only the in-frame rearrangements with V and J called that TCRdb kept. Clones are partly lost; checked studies trace under half to an unresolved V gene and leave the rest unexplained. Within this sample are roughly 280,000 clones, with around nine tenths of them counted one time only. The ten largest make up 1.5% to 2% of the sample. The sequencing input was peripheral blood. The receptor set was obtained from a man aged 30 to 39 with active or convalescent COVID-19.

The chain uses TRBV5-1 and TRBJ2-5, with 9 bases matching TRBD2. Germline trimming cut 6 bases from V and 1 base from J; bases unmatched to any gene: 4. The CDR3 contains 14 residues. Germline assignment: CDR1 SGHRS and CDR2 YFSETQ. Written as DNA, the CDR3 is TGCGCCAGCAACCCGACTAGCGGCCAAGAGACCCAGTACTTC. This codes for CASNPTSGQETQYF.

The chain carries TRBV4-3 and TRBJ1-4, with D unclear. CDR3 size: 14 residues. V was clipped by 0 bases and J by 8 bases, with 10 bases between them. CDR1 and CDR2 from the germline V gene are LGHNA and YSLEER. As DNA, the CDR3 is TGCGCCAGCAGCCAAGATGAGTCTTTCGAAAAACTGTTTTTT. Its protein product is CASSQDESFEKLFF.

This chain joins TRBV9 and TRBJ2-2; the match to TRBD2 covers 8 bases. Trimming at V came to 8 bases and at J to 2 bases, leaving 17 bases not matched to a gene. CDR1 and CDR2 from the germline V gene are SGDLS and YYNGEE. The CDR3 has 18 amino acids. In DNA, the CDR3 is TGTGCCAGTAGCAAAACACAAAGACTAGCGAGAAACACCGGGGAGCTGTTTTTT. This translates into CASSKTQRLARNTGELFF.

V gene TRBV5-6 combines with J gene TRBJ2-6; D is unresolved. V lost 3 bases, J lost 0 bases, and 4 bases lay in between. Germline V gene data show CDR1 as SGHDT and CDR2 as YYEEEE. The CDR3 spans 14 residues. CDR3 sequence: CASSSVSGANVLTF. CDR3 nucleotides: TGTGCCAGCAGCTCTGTCTCTGGGGCCAACGTCCTGACTTTC.

The chain couples TRBV7-6 to TRBJ2-3; D uncertain. Germline V gene data show CDR1 as SGHVS and CDR2 as FNYEAQ. Trimming left V 1 base short and J 0 bases short, with 8 bases between. The CDR3 runs to 15 residues. The CDR3 region is CASSLDSISTDTQYF. The CDR3 bases are TGTGCCAGCAGCTTAGATAGCATTAGCACAGATACGCAGTATTTT. Drawing the rest from reference TRBV7-6 and TRBJ2-3, the complete variable domain is GAGVSQSPRYKVTKRGQDVALRCDPISGHVSLYWYRQALGQGPEFLTYFNYEAQQDKSGLPNDRFSAERPEGSISTLTIQRTEQRDSAMYRCASSLDSISTDTQYFGPGTRLTVL.

V usage is TRBV6-2 or TRBV6-3 and J usage is TRBJ2-5, with 7 bases lining up with TRBD2. Germline V gene lookup returns CDR1 MNHEY and CDR2 SVGEGT. This CDR3 region has 15 residues. After removal of 2 bases from V and 4 bases from J, the junction contained 7 bases not matched to a gene. CDR3 in DNA: TGTGCCAGCAGTTACAGAATTTCTAGCGGAGAGACCCAGTACTTC. Amino acid sequence: CASSYRISSGETQYF.

The chain is built from TRBV3-1 (or the pseudogene TRBV3-2) and TRBJ2-1, with D perhaps TRBD2 (6 bases). The V gene's germline CDR1 is LGHDT and CDR2 YNNKEL (reference sequence). Trimming took off 0 bases at V and 4 bases at J, with 13 bases between the two ends. CDR3 size: 16 residues. DNA for the CDR3: TGTGCCAGCAGCCAAGATATCGGGGGAGTTTACAATGAGCAGTTCTTC. Amino acid sequence: CASSQDIGGVYNEQFF.